This T cell receptor beta chain stems from a study of CD8+ T cells in alopecia areata. Study at large: A 6-month off-drug phase came after tofacitinib, which had lasted 6 to 18 months.

Extracted from the samples, RNA was reverse transcribed into cDNA to serve as the sequencing template. TCRdb's copy holds only in-frame clones and misses some; the assay was immunoSEQ multiplex PCR. The profile shows approximately 61,000 clones, 95% to 97% of them singletons. Collected material from alopecia areata patients comprised lesional scalp punch biopsies and peripheral blood. The CDR3 is 13 amino acids. Per the germline V gene, CDR1 is SGHNT and CDR2 is YYREEE (reference sequence). V gave up 0 bases and J gave up 5 bases, with 8 bases separating them. Overall study findings and caveats: Clonality in lesional scalp, especially alopecia totalis/universalis, exceeded that of normal scalp.

Details on this clone: Its antigen is as yet unknown.

This sequence joins TRBV5-4 and TRBJ2-5; D not resolved. The TCR sequence derives from a human donor with alopecia areata. Material: CD8+ T cells sorted from blood, obtained at week 0. In DNA form, the CDR3 reads TGTGCCAGCAGCTTGGGACTTGGCGAGACCCAGTACTTC. Translation: CASSLGLGETQYF.